These 22 T cell receptor beta chains were sequenced from one sample in a study of cytomegalovirus exposure and HLA in healthy donors (dated by TCRdb to the late 2010s). Libraries were constructed by the immunoSEQ multiplex PCR assay. A mixture of 60 forward primers for TCR Vbeta segments and 13 reverse primers for TCR Jbeta segments was used in the multiplex PCR. TCRdb holds this immuneACCESS table with in-frame rearrangements only. Some clones are missing; in checked studies, unresolved V genes explain under half, and the rest has no known cause. Present in this sample are over 100,000 clones, about 87% of which were seen just once. Of the sample, about 5% falls within the top ten clones. The sequencing sample was made of PBMCs. The receptor source for this set is a woman aged 25 to 39 in good health and CMV-seronegative.

The J gene is TRBJ1-3, the V gene TRBV29-1; a possible D gene is TRBD1 (6 bases). The CDR3 is 15 amino acids. Germline loops: CDR1 SQVTM, CDR2 ANQGSEA. The V end was cut by 6 bases, the J end by 0 bases, with 15 bases between. In DNA, the CDR3 is TGCAGCGTGGCAAAACAGGGTTTCTCTGGAAACACCATATATTTT. It translates to CSVAKQGFSGNTIYF.

The chain uses TRBV21-1 and TRBJ1-1; TRBD1, the D gene given by the table, was not confirmed from the DNA. TRBV21-1 is a pseudogene locus. The CDR3 totals 19 residues. The CDR3 protein is CASSTYRNDRAILWTEAFF. DNA of the CDR3: TGTGCCAGCAGCACCTATCGCAACGACAGGGCTATCTTATGGACTGAAGCTTTCTTT.

The chain couples TRBV29-1 to TRBJ2-5; 11 bases agree with TRBD1. CDR1 SQVTM and CDR2 ANQGSEA come from the germline V gene. V was pared by 6 bases and J by 1 base, with 10 bases of the junction left unmatched. The CDR3 has 16 amino acids. Here the CDR3 reads CSVAGLDRGPQETQYF. CDR3 bases: TGCAGCGTCGCTGGCTTGGACAGGGGGCCCCAAGAGACCCAGTACTTC.

The chain is built from TRBV4-3 and TRBJ2-3, with TRBD2 matching over 10 bases. The CDR3 length is 18 residues. The germline V gene encodes CDR1 LGHNA and CDR2 YSLEER. The ends lost 0 bases at V and 2 bases at J; junction bases unmatched: 8. CDR3 loop: CASSQEVLGLASTDTQYF. The DNA of the CDR3 is TGCGCCAGCAGCCAAGAGGTACTGGGACTAGCGTCCACAGATACGCAGTATTTT.

This clone was counted only a few times. The rearrangement links TRBV7-6 to TRBJ1-3, with D uncertain. Trimming stripped 5 bases from V and 0 bases from J, with 8 bases between. Germline V CDR1 and CDR2: SGHVS, FNYEAQ. There are 14 residues in the CDR3. CDR3 loop: CASSLQSSGNTIYF. CDR3 bases: TGTGCCAGCAGCCTACAGAGCTCTGGAAACACCATATATTTT.

This clone was seen a few times. The chain joins TRBV5-8 to TRBJ1-1, with a weak D call TRBD1 (6 bases). V was shortened by 2 bases and J by 5 bases, with 10 bases between the two germline ends. CDR1 and CDR2 (germline): SGHTS, YDEGEE. The CDR3 is made up of 13 amino acids. As DNA, the CDR3 is TGTGCCAGCAGCTTCTACAGGGTAACTGAAGCTTTCTTT. Translating it yields CASSFYRVTEAFF.

Written as DNA, the CDR3 is TGTGCCAGCAGCTTAACGTACAGTCAAGAGACCCAGTACTTC. Encoded protein: CASSLTYSQETQYF. The chain is built from TRBV7-3 and TRBJ2-5; D gene unclear. The germline V and J ends were trimmed by 0 bases and 2 bases, with 7 bases remaining between them. CDR1 and CDR2 from the germline V gene are SGHTA and FQGTGA. CDR3 length equals 14 residues.

The J gene is TRBJ2-6, the V gene TRBV30; TRBD1 agrees at 12 bases. This CDR3 has 17 amino acids. V was pared by 3 bases and J by 4 bases, with 7 bases of the junction left unmatched. The germline CDR1 and CDR2 sequences are GTSNPN and SVGIG (reference sequence). CDR3 loop: CAWRRGQGARGANVLTF. CDR3 DNA: TGTGCCTGGAGGCGGGGACAGGGGGCGCGAGGGGCCAACGTCCTGACTTTC.

V and J are TRBV7-3 and TRBJ2-2, with 7 bases fitting TRBD1. Germline assignment: CDR1 SGHTA and CDR2 FQGTGA. The CDR3 sequence is 13 residues long. V lost 8 bases, J lost 5 bases, and 5 bases stayed unmatched. The CDR3, as DNA: TGTGCCAGCCGGGACAGTGGTACCGGGGAGCTGTTTTTT. Encoded protein: CASRDSGTGELFF.

The chain uses TRBV5-1 and TRBJ2-5; TRBD2 matches 15 bases. From germline, CDR1 is SGHRS and CDR2 YFSETQ. V shed 4 bases, J shed 5 bases, and the junction held 6 bases outside the gene matches. This CDR3 comprises 16 residues. CDR3 sequence (DNA): TGCGCCAGCAGCCGGGGACTAGCGGGAGGCGCCGAGACCCAGTACTTC. This gives the protein CASSRGLAGGAETQYF. Using reference TRBV5-1 and TRBJ2-5 for the parts outside the CDR3, the full variable domain is KAGVTQTPRYLIKTRGQQVTLSCSPISGHRSVSWYQQTPGQGLQFLFEYFSETQRNKGNFPGRFSGRQFSNSRSEMNVSTLELGDSALYLCASSRGLAGGAETQYFGPGTRLLVL.

The chain joins TRBV11-3 to TRBJ2-5, with 7 bases aligning to TRBD1. The CDR3 is 13 amino acids. Germline V gene lookup returns CDR1 SGHNT and CDR2 YENEEA. Trimming cost V 2 bases and J 4 bases; bases outside gene matches: 1. Here the CDR3 reads CASSLNRGETQYF. The CDR3, as DNA: TGTGCCAGCAGCTTAAACAGGGGAGAGACCCAGTACTTC.

The chain links TRBV28 to TRBJ1-2; no firm D call. CDR3 size: 13 residues. V lost 7 bases to trimming and J lost 5 bases, with 14 bases between them. The germline V gene encodes CDR1 MDHEN and CDR2 SYDVKM. The CDR3 here is CASTAGGSYGYTF. CDR3 bases: TGTGCCAGCACCGCGGGCGGCTCGTATGGCTACACCTTC.

J is TRBJ2-7 and V is TRBV7-9; tentatively, D is TRBD2 (5 bases). CDR1 and CDR2 from the germline V gene are SEHNR and FQNEAQ (reference sequence). V lost 5 bases and J lost 2, with 10 bases in between. This CDR3 region has 13 residues. CDR3 sequence reads: CASSPSGTYEQYF. DNA for the CDR3: TGTGCCAGCAGCCCCAGCGGAACCTACGAGCAGTACTTC.

Remarks on this clone: Other DNA sequences of this sample code for an identical CDR3. The chain couples TRBV27 to TRBJ1-5; no reliable D call. There are 13 residues in the CDR3. Trimming removed 6 bases at V and 0 bases at J, with 6 bases between. The germline V gene has CDR1 MNHEY and CDR2 SMNVEV (reference sequence). CDR3 sequence (DNA): TGTGCCAGCAGCTCGTATAGCAATCAGCCCCAGCATTTT. Translated, it gives CASSSYSNQPQHF.

This clone appeared once. The chain recombines TRBV28 with TRBJ2-1, with 7 bases matching TRBD1. CDR3 length equals 13 residues. Unmatched junction bases numbered 9, after V lost 6 bases and J lost 10 bases. Germline CDR1 MDHEN, CDR2 SYDVKM. CDR3 region: CASSLRQGMEQFF. CDR3 bases: TGTGCCAGCAGCCTTCGACAGGGCATGGAGCAGTTCTTC.

This clone was seen only once. J is TRBJ1-5 and V is TRBV29-1; D remains unclear. Looked up from germline, CDR1 is SQVTM and CDR2 is ANQGSEA. The V end was cut by 0 bases, the J end by 6 bases, with 6 bases between. The CDR3 totals 12 residues. For the CDR3, the DNA is TGCAGCGTTGAAGACCCCGGTCAGCCCCAGCATTTT. This gives the protein CSVEDPGQPQHF.

The chain joins TRBV29-1 to TRBJ2-3; 7 nucleotides line up with TRBD2. J was trimmed by 2 bases and V by 6 bases; bases with no gene match: 5. The CDR3 has 13 residues. Germline V lookup: CDR1 SQVTM, CDR2 ANQGSEA. Written as DNA, the CDR3 is TGCAGCGTCCTTAAGCGGGACACAGATACGCAGTATTTT. The encoded protein is CSVLKRDTDTQYF.

This clone was found once. The V call is TRBV11-2, the J call TRBJ2-5, with D tentatively TRBD2 (5 bases). There are 16 residues in the CDR3. The germline gives CDR1 SGHAT, CDR2 FQNNGV. The germline V and J ends were trimmed by 1 base and 2 bases, with 14 bases remaining between them. CDR3: CASSLAIAPGQETQYF. CDR3 in DNA: TGTGCCAGCAGCTTAGCGATAGCGCCGGGGCAAGAGACCCAGTACTTC.

This sequence joins TRBV19 and TRBJ1-5; D is uncertain. The germline V and J ends were trimmed by 7 bases and 4 bases, with 14 bases remaining between them. CDR3 size: 14 residues. The germline V gene has CDR1 LNHDA and CDR2 SQIVND (reference sequence). Here the CDR3 DNA reads TGTGCCAGTAACCCAGGTGGATGGAATCAGCCCCAGCATTTT. Translated, it gives CASNPGGWNQPQHF.

The V gene is TRBV6-6, the J gene TRBJ2-1; TRBD1 matches 9 bases. This CDR3 is 15 amino acids long. V lost 2 bases and J lost 4; bases outside the gene matches: 3. The V gene's germline CDR1 is MNHNY and CDR2 SVGAGI (reference sequence). The CDR3 DNA reads as TGTGCCAGCAGTTACAGGACAGGGGTTTACAATGAGCAGTTCTTC. Its translation is CASSYRTGVYNEQFF.

On this clone: The junction departs from the called germline gene at one end, perhaps through a read error. The chain couples TRBV7-9 to TRBJ2-3, with a possible D match to TRBD1 (6 bases). Germline lookup yields CDR1 SEHNR and CDR2 FQNEAQ (reference sequence). This CDR3 has 16 residues. The CDR3 spells CSSRRQVPTKTDTQYF. CDR3 coding DNA: TGTTCCAGCAGGCGACAGGTCCCGACAAAAACAGATACGCAGTATTTT.

This sequence joins TRBV7-8 and TRBJ2-2, with D possibly TRBD1 on 5 matching bases. CDR1 is SGHVS and CDR2 is FQNEAQ in the germline V gene. There are 16 residues in the CDR3. V dropped 4 bases and J dropped 0 bases, with 12 bases sitting between them. CDR3 DNA: TGTGCCAGCAGCTCACCAGGGTTTGCGAACACCGGGGAGCTGTTTTTT. It is translated as CASSSPGFANTGELFF.